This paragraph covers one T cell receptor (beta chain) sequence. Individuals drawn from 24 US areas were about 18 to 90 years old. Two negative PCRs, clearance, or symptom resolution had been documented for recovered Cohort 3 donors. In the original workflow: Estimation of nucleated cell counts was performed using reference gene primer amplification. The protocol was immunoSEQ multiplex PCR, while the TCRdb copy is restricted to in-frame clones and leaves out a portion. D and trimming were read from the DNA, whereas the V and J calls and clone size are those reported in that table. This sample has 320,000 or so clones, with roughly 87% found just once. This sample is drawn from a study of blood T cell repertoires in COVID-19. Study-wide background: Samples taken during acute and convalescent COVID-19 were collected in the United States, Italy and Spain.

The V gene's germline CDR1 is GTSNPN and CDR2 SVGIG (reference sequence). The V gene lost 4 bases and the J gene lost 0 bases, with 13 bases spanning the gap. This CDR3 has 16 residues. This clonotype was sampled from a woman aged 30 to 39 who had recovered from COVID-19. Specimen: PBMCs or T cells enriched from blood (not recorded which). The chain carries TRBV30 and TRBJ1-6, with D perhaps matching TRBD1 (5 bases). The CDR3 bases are TGTGCCTGGACCGTCTCCCAGGGCTCCTATAATTCACCCCTCCACTTT. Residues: CAWTVSQGSYNSPLHF.